The 26 T cell receptor beta chains listed next were all sequenced from one sample in a study of blood T cells in healthy people across ages. For the second PCR, which ran for about 6 to 12 cycles, a sample-barcoded 5' primer and a J-beta primer mix were used. TCRdb reprocessed the 5' RACE reads via MiXCR and lists one record per CDR3 protein. In the table there are roughly 1,500,000 distinct CDR3 sequences, roughly 32% of which are singletons. Sample: blood. The receptors originated from a woman aged 25 to 39 in good health.

This clonotype was picked up a small number of times. The rearrangement links TRBV10-3 to TRBJ2-5; 8 bases align to TRBD1. This CDR3 has 15 amino acids. Germline V lookup: CDR1 ENHRY, CDR2 SYGVKD. V was pared by 6 bases and J by 10 bases, with 16 bases of the junction left unmatched. CDR3 bases: TGTGCCATCAGGGACGGACAGGGCGCGGCTAGGGGCCAGTACTTC. Translation: CAIRDGQGAARGQYF.

A note on this clonotype: A read error may produce the germline difference seen at one junction end. The V and J genes are TRBV9 and TRBJ2-7; the match to TRBD1 covers 7 bases. CDR3 length: 15 amino acids. CDR1 and CDR2 from the germline V gene are SGDLS and YYNGEE. For the CDR3, the DNA is TGTGCCGGCAGCGCACATACAGGGGTCTTCTACGAGCAGTACTTC. Its protein product is CAGSAHTGVFYEQYF.

CDR3 sequence reads: CASTQGSLSYEQYF. In DNA, the CDR3 is TGTGCCAGCACACAGGGCTCTCTCTCCTACGAGCAGTACTTC. The chain has TRBV6-6 and TRBJ2-7; possible D gene TRBD1, 6 bases. The CDR3 is 14 residues long. The V gene lost 7 bases and the J gene lost 0 bases, with 13 bases spanning the gap. The germline CDR1 and CDR2 sequences are MNHNY and SVGAGI (reference sequence).

This clonotype was counted between two and nine times. The rearrangement joins TRBV7-3 to TRBJ2-3; D is undetermined. Trimming removed 1 base from V and 4 bases from J, with 9 bases in between. CDR3 length equals 14 residues. In germline, CDR1 is SGHTA, CDR2 FQGTGA. The CDR3 is CASSLNYSPDTQYF. The CDR3 coding sequence is TGTGCCAGCAGCTTAAACTACAGCCCAGATACGCAGTATTTT.

The rearrangement joins TRBV3-1 to TRBJ1-2; D is undetermined. CDR1 is LGHDT, CDR2 YNNKEL, per germline (reference sequence). V lost 0 bases, J lost 2 bases, and 7 bases lay in between. This CDR3 spans 14 amino acids. CDR3 in amino acids: CASSQDKGNYGYTF. The CDR3 nucleotides read TGTGCCAGCAGCCAAGACAAAGGGAACTATGGCTACACCTTC.

The V call is TRBV6-8, the J call TRBJ2-7; tentatively, D is TRBD1 or TRBD2 (5 bases each). Germline V CDR1 and CDR2: MNHGY, SAAAGT. The CDR3 consists of 15 residues. The V gene lost 4 bases and the J gene lost 0 bases, with 13 bases spanning the gap. CDR3: CASSFWDGHSYEQYF. CDR3 coding DNA: TGTGCCAGCAGTTTTTGGGACGGACACTCCTACGAGCAGTACTTC.

This clonotype has a count of ten or more. V and J are TRBV12-3 or TRBV12-4 and TRBJ1-5, with TRBD1 as a possible D gene (6 bases). CDR3 length: 15 residues. The V gene lost 5 bases and the J gene lost 0 bases, with 11 bases spanning the gap. In DNA, the CDR3 is TGTGCCAGCAGTCAGGGGATATATAGCAATCAGCCCCAGCATTTT. Protein sequence: CASSQGIYSNQPQHF.

The rearrangement links TRBV20-1 to TRBJ2-7; 8 bases line up with TRBD2. The CDR3 totals 16 residues. J was trimmed by 6 bases and V by 6 bases; bases with no gene match: 19. Germline CDR1 DFQATT, CDR2 SNEGSKA (reference sequence). The chain's CDR3 is CSAHSILSGKRGEQYF. The DNA for the CDR3 is TGCAGTGCCCACTCCATCCTTAGCGGGAAACGGGGCGAGCAGTACTTC.

This clonotype showed up just a few times. The V call is TRBV20-1, the J call TRBJ1-5; D is unresolved. The CDR3 loop spans 13 amino acids. From germline, CDR1 is DFQATT and CDR2 SNEGSKA (reference sequence). The V and J ends lost 6 bases and 0 bases respectively, with 9 bases between them. In DNA form, the CDR3 reads TGCAGTGCGGCTTTGGGTAGCAATCAGCCCCAGCATTTT. This sequence encodes CSAALGSNQPQHF.

The chain combines TRBV2 with TRBJ2-5, with D perhaps being TRBD1 or TRBD2 (5 bases each). Germline V lookup: CDR1 SNHLY, CDR2 FYNNEI. The V end was cut by 1 base, the J end by 4 bases, with 13 bases between. The CDR3 totals 15 residues. The CDR3 nucleotides are TGTGCCAGCAGTGAAGGGCAGGGACCTGGAGAGACCCAGTACTTC. This encodes CASSEGQGPGETQYF.

This clonotype was observed a handful of times. V and J are TRBV24-1 and TRBJ1-2; D unclear. Per germline, CDR1 KGHDR and CDR2 SFDVKD. V was trimmed by 4 bases and J by 3 bases, leaving 11 bases between them. The CDR3 consists of 14 residues. CDR3 coding DNA: TGTGCCACCAGTGACGCCGGGATTGACTATGGCTACACCTTC. Protein: CATSDAGIDYGYTF.

This clonotype was counted a single time. This sequence joins TRBV15 and TRBJ1-1; maybe TRBD1 (5 bases). Germline CDR1 and CDR2: LNHNV and YYDKDF (reference sequence). This CDR3 is 17 amino acids long. V lost 1 base to trimming and J lost 0 bases, with 15 bases between them. CDR3 protein: CATSRARGITLNTEAFF. CDR3 bases: TGTGCCACCAGCAGAGCGAGGGGCATAACCTTGAACACTGAAGCTTTCTTT. Looking up the rest from reference TRBV15 and TRBJ1-1 gives the full variable domain: DAMVIQNPRYQVTQFGKPVTLSCSQTLNHNVMYWYQQKSSQAPKLLFHYYDKDFNNEADTPDNFQSRRPNTSFCFLDIRSPGLGDTAMYLCATSRARGITLNTEAFFGQGTRLTVV.

The chain has TRBV12-3 or TRBV12-4 and TRBJ1-3; 7 bases agree with TRBD1. This CDR3 has 11 amino acids. Trimming at V came to 10 bases and at J to 4 bases, leaving 1 base not matched to a gene. Written as DNA, the CDR3 is TGTGCCACACAGGGGGGAAACACCATATATTTT. Its protein is CATQGGNTIYF.

This clonotype was detected a few times. The chain joins TRBV7-2 to TRBJ1-2, with 8 bases lining up with TRBD1. The V and J ends lost 4 bases and 1 base, in that order; junction bases with no gene match: 8. Germline CDR1 reads SGHTA; CDR2 reads FQGNSA. The CDR3 is made up of 16 amino acids. This CDR3 is CASSSRTGLYNYGYTF. CDR3 coding DNA: TGTGCCAGCAGCTCTAGGACAGGGCTTTATAACTATGGCTACACCTTC.

The gene calls are TRBV6-4 and TRBJ2-2; D not resolved. Trimming shortened V by 0 bases and J by 6 bases, and 11 bases separated the two germline ends. CDR3 length: 15 amino acids. Germline CDR1 is MRHNA and CDR2 is SNTAGT. The CDR3: CASSDSKGPAGELFF. CDR3 DNA sequence: TGTGCCAGCAGTGACTCGAAGGGTCCAGCCGGGGAGCTGTTTTTT.

This clonotype has a count of ten or more. The genes are TRBV20-1 and TRBJ2-5; a possible D gene is TRBD1 (5 bases). The CDR3 sequence is 12 residues long. Germline-derived CDR1 and CDR2 are DFQATT and SNEGSKA (reference sequence). V dropped 6 bases and J dropped 3 bases, with 11 bases sitting between them. The CDR3 sequence is CSADDRKETQYF. Written as DNA, the CDR3 is TGCAGTGCCGATGACAGAAAAGAGACCCAGTACTTC.

This clonotype has a handful of counts. The rearrangement uses TRBV10-3 and TRBJ2-1, with 9 bases identical to TRBD2. Germline-derived CDR1 and CDR2 are ENHRY and SYGVKD. This CDR3 is 15 amino acids long. With V trimmed by 5 bases and J by 4 bases, 6 bases remained unmatched. The CDR3 coding sequence is TGTGCCATCAGTCAGACTAGCGGTGAATACAATGAGCAGTTCTTC. Protein product: CAISQTSGEYNEQFF.

The genes are TRBV11-2 and TRBJ2-1; a weak D match, TRBD2 (6 bases). The CDR3 has 19 amino acids. Germline loops: CDR1 SGHAT, CDR2 FQNNGV. Trimming shortened V by 1 base and J by 8 bases, and 27 bases separated the two germline ends. DNA for the CDR3: TGTGCCAGCAGCTTAGTCGCCGGAGGGCTTCTCCATAATCGATATGAGCAGTTCTTC. Its protein product is CASSLVAGGLLHNRYEQFF.

This clonotype was found once. CDR3 DNA sequence: TGTGCGAGTCTGGGAGGCCACGAGCAGTACTTC. Protein product: CASLGGHEQYF. The V call is TRBV2, the J call TRBJ2-7; D possibly corresponds to TRBD2 (6 bases). Germline assignment: CDR1 SNHLY and CDR2 FYNNEI. The CDR3 spans 11 residues.

This rearrangement joins TRBV7-9 to TRBJ2-1; no reliable D call. V was clipped by 1 base and J by 8 bases, with 18 bases between them. The CDR3 loop spans 16 amino acids. Germline V gives CDR1 SEHNR, CDR2 FQNEAQ (reference sequence). CDR3 nucleotides: TGTGCCAGCAGCTTAGGGCGAGGCGGACCGATGGATGAGCAGTTCTTC. Protein: CASSLGRGGPMDEQFF.

The chain is built from TRBV6-2 or TRBV6-3 and TRBJ2-3; perhaps D is TRBD1 or TRBD2 (5 bases each). The CDR3 totals 16 residues. Germline loops: CDR1 MNHEY, CDR2 SVGEGT. Trimming stripped 2 bases from V and 3 bases from J, with 15 bases between. The CDR3 is CASSYESGASTDTQYF. The CDR3 coding sequence is TGTGCCAGCAGTTACGAGTCCGGGGCTTCTACAGATACGCAGTATTTT.

The chain recombines TRBV5-4 with TRBJ2-1, with 9 bases fitting TRBD2. The CDR3 is made up of 17 amino acids. Germline lookup yields CDR1 SGHNT and CDR2 YYREEE (reference sequence). V dropped 4 bases and J dropped 6; count of bases not matched to a gene: 14. CDR3: CASSPGGERGVSNEQFF. The DNA of the CDR3 is TGTGCCAGCAGCCCCGGTGGCGAGCGGGGGGTTAGCAATGAGCAGTTCTTC. The whole variable domain, remainder taken from reference TRBV5-4 and TRBJ2-1, is ETGVTQSPTHLIKTRGQQVTLRCSSQSGHNTVSWYQQALGQGPQFIFQYYREEENGRGNFPPRFSGLQFPNYSSELNVNALELDDSALYLCASSPGGERGVSNEQFFGPGTRLTVL.

The J gene is TRBJ2-1, the V gene TRBV27; perhaps TRBD2 as D (6 bases). The germline V gene has CDR1 MNHEY and CDR2 SMNVEV (reference sequence). V lost 6 bases to trimming and J lost 10 bases, with 10 bases between them. The CDR3 totals 11 residues. CDR3 sequence reads: CASREGPEQFF. The DNA for the CDR3 is TGTGCCAGCAGGGAGGGGCCAGAGCAGTTCTTC.

In its sample, this clonotype was seen a few times. The chain employs TRBV5-1 and TRBJ1-5, with 8 bases matching TRBD1. Trimming removed 1 base from V and 6 bases from J; junction bases left unmatched: 3. The CDR3 is 14 amino acids. The germline CDR1 and CDR2 sequences are SGHRS and YFSETQ. The CDR3 DNA sequence: TGCGCCAGCAGCTTGCTACAGGGGGGTCAGCCCCAGCATTTT. It specifies CASSLLQGGQPQHF.

This chain connects TRBV12-3 or TRBV12-4 to TRBJ1-2, with unresolved D. This CDR3 has 13 amino acids. The germline V and J ends were trimmed by 7 bases and 1 base, with 10 bases remaining between them. The CDR3 nucleotides read TGTGCCAGCACCGGCGGGTTTAACTATGGCTACACCTTC. It encodes CASTGGFNYGYTF.

The chain uses TRBV27 and TRBJ2-7; no definite D call. Deletions cut 2 bases from V and 6 bases from J, with 14 bases between. This CDR3 region has 14 residues. Germline CDR1 and CDR2: MNHEY and SMNVEV (reference sequence). CDR3 region: CASSLTASLREQYF. CDR3 sequence (DNA): TGTGCCAGCAGTTTAACGGCGAGCCTACGCGAGCAGTACTTC.